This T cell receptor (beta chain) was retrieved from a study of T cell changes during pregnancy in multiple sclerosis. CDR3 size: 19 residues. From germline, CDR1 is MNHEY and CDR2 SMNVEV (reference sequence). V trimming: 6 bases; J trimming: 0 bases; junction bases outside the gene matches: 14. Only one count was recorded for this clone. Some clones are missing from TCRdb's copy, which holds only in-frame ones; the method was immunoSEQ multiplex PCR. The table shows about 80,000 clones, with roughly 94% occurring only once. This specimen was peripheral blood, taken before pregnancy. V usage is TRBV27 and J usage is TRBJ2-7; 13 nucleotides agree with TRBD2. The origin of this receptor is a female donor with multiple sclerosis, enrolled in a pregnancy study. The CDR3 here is CASSLTGLAGATHSYEQYF. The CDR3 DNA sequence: TGTGCCAGCAGCCTCACCGGACTAGCGGGGGCCACACACTCCTACGAGCAGTACTTC.